The clone carrying this T cell receptor beta chain was detected only a few times. Its antigen is undetermined. These data originate in a study of T cell responses to AZD1222 COVID-19 vaccine. CDR1 is LNHDA, CDR2 SQIVND, per germline (reference sequence). This CDR3 contains 16 residues. The V gene lost 4 bases and the J gene lost 3 bases, with 18 bases spanning the gap. Overall study findings and caveats: Nearly half of the spike-specific TCRs reportedly recognize variant regions that carry no mutations.

The repertoire was sequenced with immunoSEQ multiplex PCR; TCRdb's copy has only in-frame clones and lacks some. In the table there are approximately 90,000 clones, more than 70% of which are singletons. Sequenced here: peripheral blood, sampled on day 0 of AZD1222 vaccination. The receptor was isolated from an adult in good health. This sequence joins TRBV19 and TRBJ1-1; D is uncertain. CDR3 amino acids: CASSNLRVFEDTEAFF. The CDR3 coding sequence is TGTGCCAGTAGTAACCTCCGGGTTTTTGAGGACACTGAAGCTTTCTTT. The entire variable domain, with the rest obtained from reference TRBV19 and TRBJ1-1, is as follows: DGGITQSPKYLFRKEGQNVTLSCEQNLNHDAMYWYRQDPGQGLRLIYYSQIVNDFQKGDIAEGYSVSREKKESFPLTVTSAQKNPTAFYLCASSNLRVFEDTEAFFGQGTRLTVV.